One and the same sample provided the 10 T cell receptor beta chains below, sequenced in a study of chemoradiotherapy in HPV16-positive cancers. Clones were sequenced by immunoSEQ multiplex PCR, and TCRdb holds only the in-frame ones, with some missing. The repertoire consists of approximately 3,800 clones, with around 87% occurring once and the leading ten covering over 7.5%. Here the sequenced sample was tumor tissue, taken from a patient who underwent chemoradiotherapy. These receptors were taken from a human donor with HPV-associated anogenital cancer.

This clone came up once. This CDR3 reads CATSRTRGGTSYEQYF. The CDR3 DNA reads TGTGCCACCAGCAGAACCCGAGGGGGGACATCCTACGAGCAGTACTTC. The chain uses TRBV15 and TRBJ2-7, with D perhaps given as TRBD1 or TRBD2 (6 bases each). Germline CDR1 LNHNV, CDR2 YYDKDF (reference sequence). CDR3 size: 16 residues. Trimming took off 2 bases at V and 1 base at J, with 15 bases between the two ends.

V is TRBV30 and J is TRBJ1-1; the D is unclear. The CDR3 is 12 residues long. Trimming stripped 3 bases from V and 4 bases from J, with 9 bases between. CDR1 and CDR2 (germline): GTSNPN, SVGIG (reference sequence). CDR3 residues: CAWSPARTEAFF. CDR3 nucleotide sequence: TGTGCCTGGAGCCCCGCCCGCACTGAAGCTTTCTTT.

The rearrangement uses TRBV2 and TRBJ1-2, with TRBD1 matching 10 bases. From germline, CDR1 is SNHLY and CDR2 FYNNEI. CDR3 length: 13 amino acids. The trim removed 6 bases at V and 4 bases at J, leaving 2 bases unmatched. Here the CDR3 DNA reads TGTGCCAGCAGGGACAGGGGGATCTATGGCTACACCTTC. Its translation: CASRDRGIYGYTF.

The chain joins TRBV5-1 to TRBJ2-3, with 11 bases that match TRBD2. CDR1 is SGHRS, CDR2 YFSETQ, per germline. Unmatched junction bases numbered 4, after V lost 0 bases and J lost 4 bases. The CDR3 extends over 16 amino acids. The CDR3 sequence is CASSLAASGGSDTQYF. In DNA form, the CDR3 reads TGCGCCAGCAGCTTGGCGGCTAGCGGGGGGTCAGATACGCAGTATTTT.

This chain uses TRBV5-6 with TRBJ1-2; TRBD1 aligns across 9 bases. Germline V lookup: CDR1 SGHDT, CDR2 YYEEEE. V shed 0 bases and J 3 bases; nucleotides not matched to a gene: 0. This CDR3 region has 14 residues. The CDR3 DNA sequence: TGTGCCAGCAGCTTGGGGACAGGGGACTATGGCTACACCTTC. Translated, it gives CASSLGTGDYGYTF.

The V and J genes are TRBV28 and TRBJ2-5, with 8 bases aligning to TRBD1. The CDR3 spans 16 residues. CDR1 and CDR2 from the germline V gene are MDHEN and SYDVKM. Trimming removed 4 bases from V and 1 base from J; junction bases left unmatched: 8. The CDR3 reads CASSSPGQELQETQYF. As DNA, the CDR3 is TGTGCCAGCAGTTCACCGGGACAGGAGCTCCAAGAGACCCAGTACTTC.

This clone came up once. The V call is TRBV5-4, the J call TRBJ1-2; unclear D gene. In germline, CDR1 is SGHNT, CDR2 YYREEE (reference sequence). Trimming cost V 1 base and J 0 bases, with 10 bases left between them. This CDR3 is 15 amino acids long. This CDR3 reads CASSLKQASNYGYTF. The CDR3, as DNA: TGTGCCAGCAGCTTGAAGCAGGCTTCTAACTATGGCTACACCTTC.

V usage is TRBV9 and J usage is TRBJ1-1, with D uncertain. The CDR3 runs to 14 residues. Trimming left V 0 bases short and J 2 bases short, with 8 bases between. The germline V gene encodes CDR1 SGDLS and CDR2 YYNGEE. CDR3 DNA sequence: TGTGCCAGCAGCGTAGGGGGTACTAACACTGAAGCTTTCTTT. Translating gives CASSVGGTNTEAFF.

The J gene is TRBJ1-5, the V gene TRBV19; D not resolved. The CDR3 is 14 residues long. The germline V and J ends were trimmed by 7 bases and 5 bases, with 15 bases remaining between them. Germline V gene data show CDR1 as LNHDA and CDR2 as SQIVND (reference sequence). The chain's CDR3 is CASIYANFDQPQHF. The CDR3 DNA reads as TGTGCCAGTATATACGCGAATTTCGATCAGCCCCAGCATTTT.

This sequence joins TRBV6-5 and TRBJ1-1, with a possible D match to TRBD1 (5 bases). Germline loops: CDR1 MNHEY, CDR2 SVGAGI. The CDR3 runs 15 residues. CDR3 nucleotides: TGTGTGAGCAGGGTTGCCCGAAGAGGGAACACTGAAGCTTTCTTT. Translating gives CVSRVARRGNTEAFF.